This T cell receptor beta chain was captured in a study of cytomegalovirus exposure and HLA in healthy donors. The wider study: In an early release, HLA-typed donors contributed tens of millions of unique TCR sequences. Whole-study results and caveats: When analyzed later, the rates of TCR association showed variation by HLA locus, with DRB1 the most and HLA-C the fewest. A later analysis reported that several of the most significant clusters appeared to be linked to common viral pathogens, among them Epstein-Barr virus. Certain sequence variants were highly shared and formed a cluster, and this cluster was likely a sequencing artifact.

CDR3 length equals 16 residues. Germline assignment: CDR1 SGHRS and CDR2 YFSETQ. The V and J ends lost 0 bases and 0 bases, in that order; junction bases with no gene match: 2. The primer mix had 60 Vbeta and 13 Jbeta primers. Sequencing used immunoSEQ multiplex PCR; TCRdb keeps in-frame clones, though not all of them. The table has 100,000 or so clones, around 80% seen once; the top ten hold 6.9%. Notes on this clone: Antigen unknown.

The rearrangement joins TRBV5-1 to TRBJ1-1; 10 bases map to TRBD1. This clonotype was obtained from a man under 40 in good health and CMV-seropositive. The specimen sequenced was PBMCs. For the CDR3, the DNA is TGCGCCAGCAGCTTGGGGACAGGGGGAATGAACACTGAAGCTTTCTTT. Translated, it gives CASSLGTGGMNTEAFF.